Sequencing of this T cell receptor (beta chain) was carried out in a study of blood T cell repertoires in COVID-19. In the study overall: Sites across the United States, Italy and Spain contributed samples from acute and convalescent COVID-19.

This clone occurred once. This table comes from immunoSEQ multiplex PCR, and its TCRdb copy is limited to in-frame clones, with some not included. Of 130,000 to 150,000 clones listed, 81% are singletons. Trimming cost V 0 bases and J 0 bases, with 12 bases left between them. Germline CDR1 and CDR2: SGDLS and YYNGEE. The CDR3 sequence is 16 residues long. Sequencing was carried out using peripheral blood. The clonotype was recovered from a human donor in a cohort sampled during active COVID-19. The chain joins TRBV9 to TRBJ1-2; D may be TRBD1 (6 bases). CDR3 nucleotide sequence: TGTGCCAGCAGCGTAGACGGACAGCCAACTAACTATGGCTACACCTTC. Amino acids: CASSVDGQPTNYGYTF.